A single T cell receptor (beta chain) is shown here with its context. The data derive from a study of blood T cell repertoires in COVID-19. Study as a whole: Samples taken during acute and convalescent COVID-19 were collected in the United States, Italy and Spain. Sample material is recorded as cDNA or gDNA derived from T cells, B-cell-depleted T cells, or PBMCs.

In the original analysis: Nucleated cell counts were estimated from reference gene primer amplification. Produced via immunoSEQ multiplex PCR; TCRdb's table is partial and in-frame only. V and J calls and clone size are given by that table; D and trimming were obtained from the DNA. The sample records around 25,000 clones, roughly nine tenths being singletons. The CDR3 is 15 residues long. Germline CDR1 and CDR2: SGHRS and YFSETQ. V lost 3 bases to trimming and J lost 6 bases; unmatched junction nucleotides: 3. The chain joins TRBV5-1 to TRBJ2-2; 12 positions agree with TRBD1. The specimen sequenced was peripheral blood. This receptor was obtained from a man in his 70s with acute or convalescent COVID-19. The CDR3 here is CASSSGQGAAGELFF. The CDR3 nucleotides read TGCGCCAGCAGCTCGGGACAGGGGGCAGCCGGGGAGCTGTTTTTT.